This TCR beta chain was sequenced for a study of blood T cell repertoires in COVID-19. Looking at the study overall: Samples representing acute and convalescent COVID-19 were sourced from the United States, Italy and Spain.

Original analysis: Amplifying reference gene primers gave estimates of nucleated cell counts. Method: immunoSEQ multiplex PCR; TCRdb's copy keeps in-frame clones and lacks some. That table is the source of V, J and clone size, and D and trimming were worked out from the DNA. The top ten hold 1.3% of the sample, which has under 350,000 clones, more than 75% seen once. The clonotype comes from a man in his sixties or seventies with acute or convalescent COVID-19. The sequenced material came from peripheral blood.

The CDR3 nucleotides read TGTGCCAGCAGCCAGTTCGGGGGGCGGTCGGGCACTGAAGCTTTCTTT. Protein: CASSQFGGRSGTEAFF. The rearrangement uses TRBV7-9 and TRBJ1-1, with a tentative D call TRBD1 (6 bases). The V gene lost 5 bases and the J gene lost 4 bases, with 20 bases spanning the gap. The CDR3 totals 16 residues. Per the germline V gene, CDR1 is SEHNR and CDR2 is FQNEAQ (reference sequence).